This T cell receptor (beta chain) appears in the sequencing data of a study of shared clonotypes between healthy human individuals. Study-wide points: Genetic and exposure-history diversity was limited by the small donor number.

This clone showed up just once. The antigen is not known. V was cut by 1 base and J by 5 bases, with 9 bases left in between. Germline CDR1 and CDR2: MNHEY and SVGAGI. This CDR3 region has 15 residues. Splitting of each subset's genomic DNA was done evenly across several immunoSEQ plates. Each replicate PCR on the sorted subsets used about 220 ng DNA (around 30,000 T cell genomes). Per the study methods: Junction-only sequences without quality scores were provided by ImmunoSEQ, so filtering was different. Data came from immunoSEQ multiplex PCR; TCRdb stores just in-frame clones and leaves some out. Clonal size and the V and J genes are those of that table, whereas D and trimming came from the DNA. This table holds about 2.5 million clones, roughly 92% found once.

Sequencing input: naive CD4+ T cells from PBMCs. The subset was: CD45RA+ positively selected. V usage is TRBV6-5 and J usage is TRBJ1-6; D perhaps matches TRBD1 (5 bases). The TCR comes from a man aged 18 to 35 in good health. Some clones in this sample may be carry-over from other donors' samples. CDR3: CASSYFGTDNSPLHF. The CDR3 DNA follows: TGTGCCAGCAGTTACTTTGGGACGGATAATTCACCCCTCCACTTT.